The present entry profiles one TCR beta chain with its context. What it binds is not known. TCRdb analysed the RT-PCR reads with MiXCR anew, one entry per CDR3 protein. The data contain about 650,000 distinct CDR3 sequences, roughly 15% of them singletons. The sample is drawn from a study of response to subunit inactivated influenza vaccine. Germline V gene data show CDR1 as DFQATT and CDR2 as SNEGSKA (reference sequence). V was clipped by 6 bases and J by 6 bases; unmatched bases: 12. The CDR3 sequence is 15 residues long. Study-wide results and limits: Authors suggested each seasonal flu vaccination may recruit only limited numbers of new T cells.

Here the sequenced sample was PBMCs from blood, taken 14 days before vaccination. The clonotype originates from a man between 50 and 59 years old who received an inactivated influenza vaccine. The chain couples TRBV20-1 to TRBJ2-1; TRBD1 aligns across 9 bases. The CDR3 sequence is CSARQLQGAGNEQFF. The CDR3 nucleotides read TGCAGTGCGCGACAACTACAGGGGGCTGGCAATGAGCAGTTCTTC.